These T cell receptor beta chains were read from a single sample in a study of CD8+ T cells in alopecia areata. TCRdb keeps only in-frame clones here, not all; method: immunoSEQ multiplex PCR. The sample consists of hundreds of thousands of clones, 67% of them appearing once. Sample: CD4+ T cells sorted from blood, taken at week 0. Receptors originate from a human donor with alopecia areata. CDR3s include the opening cysteine and the closing phenylalanine or tryptophan. The order of the fields is D gene, J gene, V gene, clone size, CDR3 DNA, CDR3 protein. D genes are given only for firm matches. Where a row states a size, it is once, few, many or the class of an expanded clone; other rows omit it.

d_call: TRBD2
j_call: TRBJ2-1
v_call: TRBV29-1
clone_size: -
cdr3_nt: TGCAGCGTTGTTGTGCGGGGGGGCTCCTACAATGAGCAGTTCTTC
cdr3_aa: CSVVVRGGSYNEQFF

d_call: -
j_call: TRBJ2-2
v_call: TRBV10-2
clone_size: -
cdr3_nt: TGCGCCAGCAGTGAAGGCCTCGTCGGGGAGCTGTTTTTT
cdr3_aa: CASSEGLVGELFF

d_call: -
j_call: TRBJ2-5
v_call: TRBV29-1
clone_size: -
cdr3_nt: TGCAGCGTTCTACAGGCCCAAGAGACCCAGTACTTC
cdr3_aa: CSVLQAQETQYF

d_call: TRBD2
j_call: TRBJ2-7
v_call: TRBV9
clone_size: -
cdr3_nt: TGTGCCAGCAGGTCGGAACTAGCGGGGTCCTACGAGCAGTACTTC
cdr3_aa: CASRSELAGSYEQYF

d_call: TRBD2
j_call: TRBJ2-3
v_call: TRBV12-5
clone_size: once
cdr3_nt: TGTGCTAGTGGTTTGGCATTACTAGCGGGGATAGAAACAGATACGCAGTATTTT
cdr3_aa: CASGLALLAGIETDTQYF

d_call: -
j_call: TRBJ2-7
v_call: TRBV10-3
clone_size: -
cdr3_nt: TGTGCCATCAGGGAAGGACAGCCGGGGATCGAGCAGTACTTC
cdr3_aa: CAIREGQPGIEQYF

d_call: -
j_call: TRBJ1-1
v_call: TRBV27
clone_size: -
cdr3_nt: TGTGCCAGCAGTTTACGAGGGGGCACTGAAGCTTTCTTT
cdr3_aa: CASSLRGGTEAFF

d_call: -
j_call: TRBJ1-2
v_call: TRBV29-1
clone_size: -
cdr3_nt: TGCAGCGTTGGAACAGGGAGTATTGGCGGCTACACCTTC
cdr3_aa: CSVGTGSIGGYTF

d_call: TRBD1
j_call: TRBJ1-2
v_call: TRBV30
clone_size: -
cdr3_nt: TGTGCCTTACCTCAGGGGGTTGAGGGCTACACCTTC
cdr3_aa: CALPQGVEGYTF

d_call: -
j_call: TRBJ1-1
v_call: TRBV15
clone_size: few
cdr3_nt: TGTGCCACCAGCAGTGACATACTCAAGAACACTGAAGCTTTCTTT
cdr3_aa: CATSSDILKNTEAFF

d_call: -
j_call: TRBJ2-3
v_call: TRBV7-2
clone_size: -
cdr3_nt: TGTGCCAGCAGCTTAGTAGCAGATACGCAGTATTTT
cdr3_aa: CASSLVADTQYF

d_call: TRBD2
j_call: TRBJ2-7
v_call: TRBV5-1
clone_size: few
cdr3_nt: TGCGCCAGCAGCCCGAGCGGGGGATCCTACGAGCAGTACTTC
cdr3_aa: CASSPSGGSYEQYF

d_call: TRBD2
j_call: TRBJ2-7
v_call: TRBV6-5
clone_size: -
cdr3_nt: TGTGCCAGCAGTTACGGGGGGGGCTCCTACGAGCAGTACTTC
cdr3_aa: CASSYGGGSYEQYF

d_call: TRBD1
j_call: TRBJ2-3
v_call: TRBV7-3
clone_size: -
cdr3_nt: TGTGCCAGCAGCCCCGGGACAGGGGGCCAACGGGATACGCAGTATTTT
cdr3_aa: CASSPGTGGQRDTQYF

d_call: -
j_call: TRBJ1-1
v_call: TRBV30
clone_size: -
cdr3_nt: TGTGCCTGGAGTGCACCGAGCCCCATGAACACTGAAGCTTTCTTT
cdr3_aa: CAWSAPSPMNTEAFF

d_call: -
j_call: TRBJ2-2
v_call: TRBV29-1
clone_size: few
cdr3_nt: TGCAGCGCATCCCTTGGGACAAGTGAGGGGGAGCTGTTTTTT
cdr3_aa: CSASLGTSEGELFF

d_call: -
j_call: TRBJ2-5
v_call: TRBV30
clone_size: -
cdr3_nt: TGTGCCTGGAGTGTACTGGGGGAGACCCAGTACTTC
cdr3_aa: CAWSVLGETQYF

d_call: -
j_call: TRBJ1-1
v_call: TRBV29-1
clone_size: -
cdr3_nt: TGCAGCGTCTCCGTTGGGGCCGGGGGCACTGAAGCTTTCTTT
cdr3_aa: CSVSVGAGGTEAFF

d_call: -
j_call: TRBJ1-1
v_call: TRBV30
clone_size: -
cdr3_nt: TGTGCCTGGAGCTCCGACCCGAACACTGAAGCTTTCTTT
cdr3_aa: CAWSSDPNTEAFF

d_call: TRBD2
j_call: TRBJ2-1
v_call: TRBV27
clone_size: -
cdr3_nt: TGTGCCAGCAGGACTAGCGGGCTCACCTACAATGAGCAGTTCTTC
cdr3_aa: CASRTSGLTYNEQFF

d_call: -
j_call: TRBJ1-6
v_call: TRBV7-9
clone_size: -
cdr3_nt: TGTGCCAGCAGCTTAGAGGGTAATTCACCCCTCCACTTT
cdr3_aa: CASSLEGNSPLHF

d_call: -
j_call: TRBJ2-7
v_call: TRBV29-1
clone_size: few
cdr3_nt: TGCAGCGTTGTGTCCAGTCGTACCTACGAGCAGTACTTC
cdr3_aa: CSVVSSRTYEQYF

d_call: -
j_call: TRBJ1-1
v_call: TRBV29-1
clone_size: -
cdr3_nt: TGCAGCGTTGATCGGCAGATTGAAGCTTTCTTT
cdr3_aa: CSVDRQIEAFF

d_call: -
j_call: TRBJ1-6
v_call: TRBV6-5
clone_size: -
cdr3_nt: TGTGCCAGCGGATTGAGGGCTTCACCCCTCCACTTT
cdr3_aa: CASGLRASPLHF

d_call: -
j_call: TRBJ1-6
v_call: TRBV5-1
clone_size: -
cdr3_nt: TGCGCCAGCAGCTTGGATTCGGGTAATTCACCCCTCCACTTT
cdr3_aa: CASSLDSGNSPLHF

d_call: -
j_call: TRBJ1-4
v_call: TRBV10-2
clone_size: -
cdr3_nt: TGCGCCAGCAGTGTATCGGGGAATGAAAAACTGTTTTTT
cdr3_aa: CASSVSGNEKLFF

d_call: -
j_call: TRBJ1-2
v_call: TRBV9
clone_size: -
cdr3_nt: TGTGCCAGCAGCGCTCACAGGGAATTCAACTATGGCTACACCTTC
cdr3_aa: CASSAHREFNYGYTF

d_call: -
j_call: TRBJ1-5
v_call: TRBV27
clone_size: -
cdr3_nt: TGTGCCAGCAGCCTTAGGGGGGGGTGGAATCAGCCCCAGCATTTT
cdr3_aa: CASSLRGGWNQPQHF

d_call: -
j_call: TRBJ2-2
v_call: TRBV30
clone_size: few
cdr3_nt: TGTGCCGGGGGGCCCAGGGGAGCTTACGGGGAGCTGTTTTTT
cdr3_aa: CAGGPRGAYGELFF

d_call: -
j_call: TRBJ2-7
v_call: TRBV5-6
clone_size: -
cdr3_nt: TGTGCCAGCAGCTTAGGGACTTACTACGAGCAGTACTTC
cdr3_aa: CASSLGTYYEQYF

d_call: -
j_call: TRBJ1-1
v_call: TRBV5-1
clone_size: few
cdr3_nt: TGCGCCAGCAGCTTGGAGTTGTTCAACACTGAAGCTTTCTTT
cdr3_aa: CASSLELFNTEAFF

d_call: -
j_call: TRBJ1-4
v_call: TRBV30
clone_size: -
cdr3_nt: TGTGCCTGGGAAGGACAGAATGAAAAACTGTTTTTT
cdr3_aa: CAWEGQNEKLFF

d_call: -
j_call: TRBJ2-6
v_call: TRBV5-1
clone_size: -
cdr3_nt: TGCGCCAGCAGCCTGGAAGGGGCCAACGTCCTGACTTTC
cdr3_aa: CASSLEGANVLTF

d_call: -
j_call: TRBJ2-7
v_call: TRBV6-5
clone_size: -
cdr3_nt: TGTGCCAGCAGTAACCGGGACACGGTGGCCTACGAGCAGTACTTC
cdr3_aa: CASSNRDTVAYEQYF

d_call: -
j_call: TRBJ1-6
v_call: TRBV11-2
clone_size: -
cdr3_nt: TGTGCCAGCAGCTTACGCCCCTCGACACGGTTGGGGAATTCACCCCTCCACTTT
cdr3_aa: CASSLRPSTRLGNSPLHF

d_call: -
j_call: TRBJ1-6
v_call: TRBV27
clone_size: -
cdr3_nt: TGTGCCAGCAGTTTACTCGCTGCGGGGAATGGATCACCCCTCCACTTT
cdr3_aa: CASSLLAAGNGSPLHF

d_call: -
j_call: TRBJ1-1
v_call: TRBV30
clone_size: once
cdr3_nt: TGTGCCTGGAACTTCGGGGCCACTGAAGCTTTCTTT
cdr3_aa: CAWNFGATEAFF

d_call: -
j_call: TRBJ2-3
v_call: TRBV30
clone_size: -
cdr3_nt: TGTGCCTGGACCCCGGGTCGGACGCAGTATTTT
cdr3_aa: CAWTPGRTQYF

d_call: -
j_call: TRBJ2-7
v_call: TRBV4-3
clone_size: -
cdr3_nt: TGCGCCAGCAGCCAAGATCAAGGGAAAGGCTACGAGCAGTACTTC
cdr3_aa: CASSQDQGKGYEQYF

d_call: -
j_call: TRBJ2-7
v_call: TRBV27
clone_size: -
cdr3_nt: TGTGCCAGCAGCCCTCAGGTGAGCTCCTACGAGCAGTACTTC
cdr3_aa: CASSPQVSSYEQYF

d_call: -
j_call: TRBJ1-1
v_call: TRBV4-1
clone_size: -
cdr3_nt: TGCGCCAGCCGAACCGCAGGGTCCATGAACACTGAAGCTTTCTTT
cdr3_aa: CASRTAGSMNTEAFF

d_call: -
j_call: TRBJ1-6
v_call: TRBV12-5
clone_size: -
cdr3_nt: TGTGCTAGTGGTTTGGTACCCGATAAGTCACCCCTCCACTTT
cdr3_aa: CASGLVPDKSPLHF

d_call: TRBD2
j_call: TRBJ2-7
v_call: TRBV29-1
clone_size: -
cdr3_nt: TGCAGCGTACGACTAGCGGGGGGTTCCTACGAGCAGTACTTC
cdr3_aa: CSVRLAGGSYEQYF

d_call: -
j_call: TRBJ1-6
v_call: TRBV30
clone_size: -
cdr3_nt: TGTGCCTGGAGTACCCGAAGGAGCTCCTATAATTCACCCCTCCACTTT
cdr3_aa: CAWSTRRSSYNSPLHF

d_call: -
j_call: TRBJ2-5
v_call: TRBV30
clone_size: -
cdr3_nt: TGTGCCTGGAGGAGGGTCGGCGAGACCCAGTACTTC
cdr3_aa: CAWRRVGETQYF

d_call: -
j_call: TRBJ2-5
v_call: TRBV5-1
clone_size: -
cdr3_nt: TGCGCCAGCAGCATTTCCACGTACGTTGAGGTGGAGACCCAGTACTTC
cdr3_aa: CASSISTYVEVETQYF

d_call: -
j_call: TRBJ2-7
v_call: TRBV4-3
clone_size: -
cdr3_nt: TGCGCCAGCAGCCAAGTCGGGAACACCTACGAGCAGTACTTC
cdr3_aa: CASSQVGNTYEQYF

d_call: -
j_call: TRBJ1-2
v_call: TRBV5-1
clone_size: -
cdr3_nt: TGCGCCAGCAGCCTTACGAACTATGGCTACACCTTC
cdr3_aa: CASSLTNYGYTF

d_call: TRBD1
j_call: TRBJ2-7
v_call: TRBV29-1
clone_size: few
cdr3_nt: TGCAGCGTCGCGGACAGGGGAGAGCAGTACTTC
cdr3_aa: CSVADRGEQYF